Sequencing of this T cell receptor (beta chain) was carried out in a study of T cells expressing NK-cell markers. Across the study: Each TCR beta repertoire originated in sorted T cells that were CD3+CD56+NKG2C+, CD3+CD56+NKG2C- or CD3+CD56-NKG2C+.

On this clonotype: Its antigen is not known.

Germline values: CDR1 MDHEN, CDR2 SYDVKM. The CDR3 runs to 14 residues. General study points: Also leading the CD3+CD56-NKG2C+ fraction in a few donors were these clonotypes.

TCRdb reprocessed the 5' RACE reads, with one entry per CDR3 protein and no DNA. Its table lists 250,000 to 300,000 distinct CDR3 sequences. The receptor comes from a man between 18 and 35 years old in good health. The material sequenced was blood T cells: a sorted CD56 or NKG2C T cell subset, CD4+ or CD8+ T cells, or bulk PBMC T cells (not recorded which). The chain carries TRBV28 and TRBJ2-3. The CDR3 reads CASSENPSTDTQYF.